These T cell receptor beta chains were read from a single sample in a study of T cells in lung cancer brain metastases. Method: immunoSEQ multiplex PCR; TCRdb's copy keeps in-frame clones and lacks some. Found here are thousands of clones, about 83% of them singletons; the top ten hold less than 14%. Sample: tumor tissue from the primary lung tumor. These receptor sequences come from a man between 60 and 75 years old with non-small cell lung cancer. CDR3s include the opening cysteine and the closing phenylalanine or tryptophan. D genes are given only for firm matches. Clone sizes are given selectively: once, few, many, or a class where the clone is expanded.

TGTGCCAGCAGCTTCCAAACAGGCTTCTATGGCTACACCTTC	CASSFQTGFYGYTF	TRBV5-6	TRBJ1-2	-	-
TGTGCCAGCTCACCAGACGGGCCGGGGGGCACCGGGGAGCTGTTTTTT	CASSPDGPGGTGELFF	TRBV18	TRBJ2-2	TRBD2	-
TGTGCCAGCAGCTGGCCAACTAGCGGGATTTCCTACGAGCAGTACTTC	CASSWPTSGISYEQYF	TRBV7-9	TRBJ2-7	TRBD2	-
TGTGCCAGCAGCCCCCGGACAGGGTCCTACGAGCAGTACTTC	CASSPRTGSYEQYF	TRBV9	TRBJ2-7	TRBD1	-
TGTGCCAGAAAGACGGTCCACACCATTGTCACCGGGGAGCTGTTTTTT	CARKTVHTIVTGELFF	TRBV25-1	TRBJ2-2	-	-
TGCGCCAGCAGCTTGGCGGGGATACGGGGGGAGCTGTTTTTT	CASSLAGIRGELFF	TRBV5-1	TRBJ2-2	-	-
TGCGCCAGCAGCGAAGTCCAAGAGACCCAGTACTTC	CASSEVQETQYF	TRBV5-1	TRBJ2-5	-	few
TGTGCCAGCAGCCGAGACAGGGCGAAGGAGCCCCAGCATTTT	CASSRDRAKEPQHF	TRBV9	TRBJ1-5	TRBD1	-
TGTGCCAGCAGCTTAGAAGGGTCCAATCAGCCCCAGCATTTT	CASSLEGSNQPQHF	TRBV7-8	TRBJ1-5	-	-
TGCAGCGCCCAAAGTGGGCGCTCCTACGAGCAGTACTTC	CSAQSGRSYEQYF	TRBV29-1	TRBJ2-7	-	-
TGTGCCAGCAGCCTCCGACGTGGGACAGGGCTTCGGAACACTGAAGCTTTCTTT	CASSLRRGTGLRNTEAFF	TRBV14	TRBJ1-1	TRBD1	-
TGTGCCAGTAGTATACCCCAGGGCAGAGACTATGGCTACACCTTC	CASSIPQGRDYGYTF	TRBV19	TRBJ1-2	-	once
TGTGCCAGCAGCATACCGTTACAGGGGGCCGACACTGAAGCTTTCTTT	CASSIPLQGADTEAFF	TRBV5-4	TRBJ1-1	TRBD1	-
TGCGCCAGCAGCTTAACAGAGAACACTGAAGCTTTCTTT	CASSLTENTEAFF	TRBV5-1	TRBJ1-1	-	-
TGTGCCAGCAGCGACAGGGGGGGGAACACTGAAGCTTTCTTT	CASSDRGGNTEAFF	TRBV7-9	TRBJ1-1	TRBD1	-
TGTGCCAGCAGTGAAACGTGGGCGTTGGAAAAACTGTTTTTT	CASSETWALEKLFF	TRBV2	TRBJ1-4	-	-
TGCGCCAGCAGCGTAACACAGGCTAACACTGAAGCTTTCTTT	CASSVTQANTEAFF	TRBV5-1	TRBJ1-1	-	-